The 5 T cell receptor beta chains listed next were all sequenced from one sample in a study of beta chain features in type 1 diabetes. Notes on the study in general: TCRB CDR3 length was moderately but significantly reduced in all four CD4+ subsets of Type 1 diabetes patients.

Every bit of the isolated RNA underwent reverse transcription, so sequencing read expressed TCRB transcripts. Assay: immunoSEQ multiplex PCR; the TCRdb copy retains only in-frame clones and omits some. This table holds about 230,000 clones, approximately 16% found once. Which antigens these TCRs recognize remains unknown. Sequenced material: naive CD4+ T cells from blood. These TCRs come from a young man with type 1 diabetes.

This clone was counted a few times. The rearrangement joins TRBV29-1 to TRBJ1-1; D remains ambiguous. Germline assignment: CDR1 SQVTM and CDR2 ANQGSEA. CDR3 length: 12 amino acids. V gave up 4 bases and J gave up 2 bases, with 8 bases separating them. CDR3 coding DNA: TGCAGCGTTGTAGAAGCTAACACTGAAGCTTTCTTT. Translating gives CSVVEANTEAFF.

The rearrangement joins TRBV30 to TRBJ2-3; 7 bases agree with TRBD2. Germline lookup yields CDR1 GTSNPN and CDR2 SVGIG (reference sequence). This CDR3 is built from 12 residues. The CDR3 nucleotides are TGTGCTGCCTGGGGAGGGAAAGATACGCAGTATTTT. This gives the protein CAAWGGKDTQYF.

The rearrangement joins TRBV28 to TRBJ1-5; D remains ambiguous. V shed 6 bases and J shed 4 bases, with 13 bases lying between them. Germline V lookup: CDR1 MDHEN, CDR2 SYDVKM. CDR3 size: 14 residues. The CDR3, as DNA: TGTGCCAGCAGCCCCGTTTGGGGTAATCAGCCCCAGCATTTT. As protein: CASSPVWGNQPQHF. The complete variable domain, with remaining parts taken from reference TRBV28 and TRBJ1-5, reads DVKVTQSSRYLVKRTGEKVFLECVQDMDHENMFWYRQDPGLGLRLIYFSYDVKMKEKGDIPEGYSVSREKKERFSLILESASTNQTSMYLCASSPVWGNQPQHFGDGTRLSIL.

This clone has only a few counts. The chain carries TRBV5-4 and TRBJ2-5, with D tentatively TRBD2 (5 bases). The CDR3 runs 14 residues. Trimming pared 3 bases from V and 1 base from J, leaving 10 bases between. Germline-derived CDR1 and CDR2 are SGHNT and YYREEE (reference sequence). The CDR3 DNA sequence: TGTGCCAGCAGCTCTCGACTATCCCAAGAGACCCAGTACTTC. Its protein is CASSSRLSQETQYF.

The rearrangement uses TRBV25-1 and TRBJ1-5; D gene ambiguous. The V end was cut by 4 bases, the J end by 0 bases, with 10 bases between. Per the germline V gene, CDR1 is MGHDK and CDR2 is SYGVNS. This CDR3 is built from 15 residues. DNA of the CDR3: TGTGCCAGCAGTGGAGCAGTCACTAGCAATCAGCCCCAGCATTTT. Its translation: CASSGAVTSNQPQHF.